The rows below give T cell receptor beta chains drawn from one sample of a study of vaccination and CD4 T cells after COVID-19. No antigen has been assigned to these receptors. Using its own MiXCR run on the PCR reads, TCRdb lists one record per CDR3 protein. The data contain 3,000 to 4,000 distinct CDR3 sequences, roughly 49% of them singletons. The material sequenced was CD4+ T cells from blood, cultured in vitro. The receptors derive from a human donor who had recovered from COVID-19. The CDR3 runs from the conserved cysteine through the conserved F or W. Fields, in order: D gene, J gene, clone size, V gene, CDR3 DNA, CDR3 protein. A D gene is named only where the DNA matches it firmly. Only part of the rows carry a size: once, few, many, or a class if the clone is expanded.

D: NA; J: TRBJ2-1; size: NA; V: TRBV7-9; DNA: TGTGCCAGCAGCAACCGACAGGCGACGGAGCAGTTCTTC; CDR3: CASSNRQATEQFF
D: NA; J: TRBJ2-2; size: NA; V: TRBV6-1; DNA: TGTGCCAGCAGTACCCTAAATCCTGCCCGGGAGCTGTTTTTT; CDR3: CASSTLNPARELFF
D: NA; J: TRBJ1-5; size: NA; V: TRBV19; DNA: TGTGCCAGTGCGACAGGAGACAATCAGCCCCAGCATTTT; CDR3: CASATGDNQPQHF
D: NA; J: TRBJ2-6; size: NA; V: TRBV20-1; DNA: TGCAGTGCTAGGTTGGCCAACGGGACTCCGGTCTCTGGGGCCAACGTCCTGACTTTC; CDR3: CSARLANGTPVSGANVLTF
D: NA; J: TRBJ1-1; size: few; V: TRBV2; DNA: TGTGCCAGCAGTCTTGCAGACGTGATGAACACTGAAGCTTTCTTT; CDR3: CASSLADVMNTEAFF
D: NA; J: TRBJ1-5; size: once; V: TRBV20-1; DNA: TGCAGTGCCACCCGGGGGGGTCAGCCCCAGCATTTT; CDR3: CSATRGGQPQHF
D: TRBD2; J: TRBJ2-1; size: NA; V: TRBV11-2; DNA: TGTGCCAGCAGCCTTGCGGGGGGGTCCAGCTCCTACAATGAGCAGTTCTTC; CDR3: CASSLAGGSSSYNEQFF
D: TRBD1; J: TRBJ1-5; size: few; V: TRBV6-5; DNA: TGTGCCAGCAGTTACCGGGACAGGGCGGGACTCAATCAGCCCCAGCATTTT; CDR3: CASSYRDRAGLNQPQHF
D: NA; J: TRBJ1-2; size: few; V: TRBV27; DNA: TGTGCCAGCAGTCTCAAGGACGGAACAGGGCCGTATGGCTACACCTTC; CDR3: CASSLKDGTGPYGYTF
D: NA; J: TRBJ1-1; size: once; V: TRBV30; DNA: TGTGCCTGGAGACCTTGGACAGTATCTGAAGCTTTCTTT; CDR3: CAWRPWTVSEAFF
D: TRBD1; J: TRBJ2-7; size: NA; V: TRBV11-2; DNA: TGTGCCAGCAGTCCCGGGACAGCCTTCTACGAGCAGTACTTC; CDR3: CASSPGTAFYEQYF
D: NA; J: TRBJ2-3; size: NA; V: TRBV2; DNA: TGTGCCAGCAGTGTCGCAGATACGCAGTATTTT; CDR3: CASSVADTQYF
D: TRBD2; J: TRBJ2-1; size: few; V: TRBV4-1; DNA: TGCGCCAGCAGCCTGCTAGCGGGGTTATATAATGAGCAGTTCTTC; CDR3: CASSLLAGLYNEQFF
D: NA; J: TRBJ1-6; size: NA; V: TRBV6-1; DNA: TGTGCCAGCAGCAGGAAGAATAATTCACCCCTCCACTTT; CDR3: CASSRKNNSPLHF
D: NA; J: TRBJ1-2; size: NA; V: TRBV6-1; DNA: TGTGCCAGCAGGGGACAAATGGATAACTATGGCTACACCTTC; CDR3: CASRGQMDNYGYTF
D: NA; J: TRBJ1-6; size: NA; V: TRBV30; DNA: TGTGCCTGGAGTGTGGAAAACCCGAATTCACCCCTCCACTTT; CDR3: CAWSVENPNSPLHF
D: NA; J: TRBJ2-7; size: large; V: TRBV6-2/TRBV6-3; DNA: TGTGCCAGCAGTCGACTACAGGGCCGGGAGCAGTACTTC; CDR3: CASSRLQGREQYF
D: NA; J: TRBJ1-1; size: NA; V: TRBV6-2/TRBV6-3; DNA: TGTGCCAGCAGTTCCGCGGGAACGAACACTGAAGCTTTCTTT; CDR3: CASSSAGTNTEAFF
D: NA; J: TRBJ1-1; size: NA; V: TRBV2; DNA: TGTGCCAGCAGTACACGACAGGCGGCGGGCACTGAAGCTTTCTTT; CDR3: CASSTRQAAGTEAFF
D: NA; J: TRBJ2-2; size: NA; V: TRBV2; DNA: TGTGCCAGCAGGGGGACTCGGGCGTCCGGGGAGCTGTTTTTT; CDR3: CASRGTRASGELFF
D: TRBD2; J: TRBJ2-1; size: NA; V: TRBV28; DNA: TGTGCAACGCTACGGTCGGGAGGGAGGAATGAGCAGTTCTTC; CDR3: CATLRSGGRNEQFF
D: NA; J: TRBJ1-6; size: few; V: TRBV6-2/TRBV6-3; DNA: TGTGCCAGCAGTTACCCCATTTGGGGTGGGAATTCACCCCTCCACTTT; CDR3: CASSYPIWGGNSPLHF
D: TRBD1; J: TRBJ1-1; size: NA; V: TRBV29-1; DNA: TGCAGCGTTGAAAGGGCAGGGGGTCACACTGAAGCTTTCTTT; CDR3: CSVERAGGHTEAFF
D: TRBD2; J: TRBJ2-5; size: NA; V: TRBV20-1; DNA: TGCAGTGCTAGAGATCCTAGCGGGAGGGCGGAGACCCAGTACTTC; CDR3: CSARDPSGRAETQYF
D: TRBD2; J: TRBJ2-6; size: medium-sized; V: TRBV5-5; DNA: TGTGCCAGCAGCCCACGACTAGCGGGGGCTGGGGCCAACGTCCTGACTTTC; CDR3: CASSPRLAGAGANVLTF
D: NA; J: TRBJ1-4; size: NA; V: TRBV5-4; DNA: TGTGCCAGCAGTAGGCTCGGTTCCGGTGAAAAACTGTTTTTT; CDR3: CASSRLGSGEKLFF
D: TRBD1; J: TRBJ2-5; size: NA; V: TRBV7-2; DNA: TGTGCCAGCAGCTCGGGGACAGGGCGACGCGAGACCCAGTACTTC; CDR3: CASSSGTGRRETQYF